The clone carrying this TCR beta chain showed up just once. Per the original data handling: Amplification with reference gene primers provided the estimates of nucleated cell counts. Method: immunoSEQ multiplex PCR; TCRdb's copy keeps in-frame clones and lacks some. Clone size and the V and J calls come from that table; the DNA yielded D and trimming. In the table there are approximately 360,000 clones, more than 75% of which are singletons. Those enrolled, adults aged roughly 18 to 90 years, came from fewer than 25 US areas. This sample stems from a study of blood T cell repertoires in COVID-19. Overall study: T cells, B-cell-depleted T cells, or PBMCs supplied cDNA or gDNA.

V lost 3 bases to trimming and J lost 2 bases; unmatched junction nucleotides: 7. Germline CDR1 and CDR2: SGHRS and YFSETQ. The CDR3 loop spans 15 amino acids. This chain links TRBV5-1 with TRBJ1-1, with 7 bases fitting TRBD1. The receptor's source is a man aged 35 to 55 in a cohort exposed to, infected with or recovered from COVID-19 (not recorded which). Sequencing was carried out using PBMCs or T cells enriched from blood (not recorded which). The DNA of the CDR3 is TGCGCCAGCAGCTATACAGGGGATACCAACACTGAAGCTTTCTTT. Protein product: CASSYTGDTNTEAFF. Full variable domain (rest looked up from reference TRBV5-1 and TRBJ1-1): KAGVTQTPRYLIKTRGQQVTLSCSPISGHRSVSWYQQTPGQGLQFLFEYFSETQRNKGNFPGRFSGRQFSNSRSEMNVSTLELGDSALYLCASSYTGDTNTEAFFGQGTRLTVV.